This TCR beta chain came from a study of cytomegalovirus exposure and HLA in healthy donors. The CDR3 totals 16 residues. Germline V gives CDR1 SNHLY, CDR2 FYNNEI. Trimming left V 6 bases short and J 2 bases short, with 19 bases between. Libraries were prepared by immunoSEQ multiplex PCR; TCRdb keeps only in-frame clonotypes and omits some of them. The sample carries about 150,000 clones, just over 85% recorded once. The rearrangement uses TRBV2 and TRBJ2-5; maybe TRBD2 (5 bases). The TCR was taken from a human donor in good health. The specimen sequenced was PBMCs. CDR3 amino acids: CASRADLGLKQETQYF. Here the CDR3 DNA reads TGTGCCAGCAGGGCAGACCTCGGACTGAAACAAGAGACCCAGTACTTC. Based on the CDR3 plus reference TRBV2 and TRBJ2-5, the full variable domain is EPEVTQTPSHQVTQMGQEVILRCVPISNHLYFYWYRQILGQKVEFLVSFYNNEISEKSEIFDDQFSVERPDGSNFTLKIRSTKLEDSAMYFCASRADLGLKQETQYFGPGTRLLVL.